The next 32 T cell receptor beta chains were all read from a single sample in a study of T cell changes during pregnancy in multiple sclerosis. Data came from immunoSEQ multiplex PCR; TCRdb stores just in-frame clones and leaves some out. The repertoire has 65,000 to 95,000 clones, under 95% of them found once; the top ten carry just over 2.5%. The specimen comprised peripheral blood, sampled after pregnancy. These receptors all stem from a female donor in good health, enrolled as a control in a pregnancy study.

The V call is TRBV11-2, the J call TRBJ2-3, with D unclear. CDR1 SGHAT and CDR2 FQNNGV come from the germline V gene. V was trimmed by 5 bases and J by 6 bases, leaving 9 bases between them. CDR3 length: 12 residues. The CDR3 sequence is CASSKAGDTQYF. The CDR3 DNA is TGTGCCAGCAGCAAAGCCGGGGATACGCAGTATTTT.

The chain carries TRBV28 and TRBJ2-1; D ambiguous. CDR1 MDHEN and CDR2 SYDVKM come from the germline V gene. V was trimmed by 8 bases and J by 0 bases, leaving 11 bases between them. The length of the CDR3 is 14 residues. CDR3 in amino acids: CASHTRSSYNEQFF. DNA for the CDR3: TGTGCCAGCCACACTCGGAGCTCCTACAATGAGCAGTTCTTC.

This clone was detected a few times. The chain couples TRBV6-5 to TRBJ1-2; TRBD1 is a possible D gene (6 bases). Germline V gene sequence: CDR1 MNHEY, CDR2 SVGAGI. V gave up 3 bases and J gave up 2 bases, with 10 bases separating them. This CDR3 comprises 14 residues. CDR3 amino acids: CASSYLDSNYGYTF. The CDR3 DNA follows: TGTGCCAGCAGTTATTTGGACAGCAACTATGGCTACACCTTC.

This clone was counted once. V gene TRBV5-4 combines with J gene TRBJ2-1, with TRBD2 matching 10 bases. This CDR3 has 17 residues. Germline assignment: CDR1 SGHNT and CDR2 YYREEE (reference sequence). V lost 3 bases, J lost 5 bases, and 11 bases stayed unmatched. The CDR3 DNA is TGTGCCAGCAGCTCAGCTAGCGGGAGATCCTTTGACAATGAGCAGTTCTTC. Its protein is CASSSASGRSFDNEQFF. Full variable domain (remainder filled in from reference TRBV5-4 and TRBJ2-1): ETGVTQSPTHLIKTRGQQVTLRCSSQSGHNTVSWYQQALGQGPQFIFQYYREEENGRGNFPPRFSGLQFPNYSSELNVNALELDDSALYLCASSSASGRSFDNEQFFGPGTRLTVL.

V usage is TRBV27 and J usage is TRBJ1-2; 7 bases map to TRBD1. Germline CDR1 is MNHEY and CDR2 is SMNVEV (reference sequence). CDR3 length: 13 amino acids. With V trimmed by 5 bases and J by 7 bases, 7 bases remained unmatched. CDR3 loop: CASSTGERIGYTF. CDR3 in DNA: TGTGCCAGCAGTACAGGGGAAAGAATTGGCTACACCTTC.

This clone is termed medium-sized. This chain uses TRBV4-2 with TRBJ1-1; 7 nucleotides match TRBD1. CDR3 length: 14 residues. Losses at the gene ends were 3 bases for V and 1 base for J; bases not matched to a gene: 2. Germline V gives CDR1 LGHNA, CDR2 YNFKEQ. The CDR3 region is CASSQGTENTEAFF. The CDR3 DNA follows: TGTGCCAGCAGCCAGGGGACAGAGAACACTGAAGCTTTCTTT.

The CDR3 bases are TGTGCCAGCAGTACCGGGACTATTCTCTACGAGCAGTACTTC. Its protein product is CASSTGTILYEQYF. The genes are TRBV6-1 and TRBJ2-5; 7 bases agree with TRBD2. The J call is in doubt because the DNA end fits TRBJ2-7 better. Germline-derived CDR1 and CDR2 are MNHNS and SASEGT. The CDR3 is 14 amino acids.

The CDR3 here is CASSLMWGGAGGELFF. The CDR3 DNA reads as TGTGCCAGCAGTTTGATGTGGGGGGGCGCAGGTGGGGAGCTGTTTTTT. This chain uses TRBV27 with TRBJ2-2; D perhaps matches TRBD2 (7 bases). The germline V and J ends were trimmed by 3 bases and 8 bases, with 19 bases remaining between them. Germline loops: CDR1 MNHEY, CDR2 SMNVEV (reference sequence). The CDR3 length is 16 residues.

The chain links TRBV27 to TRBJ2-7, with D perhaps TRBD1 (7 bases). The germline V and J ends were trimmed by 6 bases and 1 base, with 10 bases remaining between them. CDR1 MNHEY and CDR2 SMNVEV come from the germline V gene (reference sequence). CDR3 length: 13 residues. The CDR3 sequence is CASRPGGSYEQYF. CDR3 bases: TGTGCCAGCAGACCAGGGGGGTCCTACGAGCAGTACTTC.

V usage is TRBV11-2 and J usage is TRBJ1-1; TRBD1 is a possible D gene (6 bases). This CDR3 has 14 amino acids. V shed 5 bases and J shed 0 bases, with 10 bases lying between them. Germline V lookup: CDR1 SGHAT, CDR2 FQNNGV. The CDR3 nucleotides are TGTGCCAGCAGCGGGGGACACCTGAACACTGAAGCTTTCTTT. Amino acids: CASSGGHLNTEAFF.

V is TRBV14 and J is TRBJ1-6, with D possibly being TRBD1 (6 bases). With 4 bases removed from V and 8 bases from J, the gap between germline ends came to 9 bases. The length of the CDR3 is 13 residues. Germline V lookup: CDR1 SGHDN, CDR2 FVKESK. The chain's CDR3 is CASSPRTDSPLHF. In DNA, the CDR3 is TGTGCCAGCAGCCCCCGGACAGATTCACCCCTCCACTTT.

The chain links TRBV13 to TRBJ2-1; TRBD2 might be the D (6 bases). There are 15 residues in the CDR3. Germline V CDR1 and CDR2: PRHDT, FYEKMQ (reference sequence). V lost 9 bases and J 6 bases, leaving 21 bases between the germline ends. The CDR3 DNA reads TGTGCCAGTATGTTCCAGGAGGGTTTAGCCAATGAGCAGTTCTTC. Translated: CASMFQEGLANEQFF.

This clone was seen more than once but under ten times. The chain employs TRBV11-2 and TRBJ1-1, with D tentatively TRBD1 (6 bases). V was pared by 1 base and J by 4 bases, with 13 bases between. The CDR3 runs to 15 residues. The germline gives CDR1 SGHAT, CDR2 FQNNGV. CDR3: CASSLVWGPGTEAFF. Written as DNA, the CDR3 is TGTGCCAGCAGCTTAGTTTGGGGGCCGGGCACTGAAGCTTTCTTT.

The chain is built from TRBV6-5 and TRBJ2-1, with 7 bases aligning to TRBD2. V lost 8 bases, J lost 7 bases, and 8 bases stayed unmatched. Germline CDR1 is MNHEY and CDR2 is SVGAGI. The CDR3 contains 13 residues. The CDR3 reads CASALGGMNEQFF. The CDR3 bases are TGTGCCAGCGCCCTGGGAGGGATGAATGAGCAGTTCTTC.

The CDR3: CASSESGGARTTNEKLFF. The CDR3 DNA reads TGTGCCAGCAGTGAATCGGGGGGGGCTCGGACTACTAATGAAAAACTGTTTTTT. This chain connects TRBV25-1 to TRBJ1-4, with D perhaps TRBD1 (6 bases). Germline loops: CDR1 MGHDK, CDR2 SYGVNS. CDR3 length: 18 amino acids. The V end lost 1 base, the J end lost 2 bases, and 17 bases lay between the germline ends.

V is TRBV2 and J is TRBJ2-1; 14 nucleotides line up with TRBD2. The germline gives CDR1 SNHLY, CDR2 FYNNEI. With V trimmed by 6 bases and J by 7 bases, 11 bases remained unmatched. The CDR3 is 17 amino acids. The CDR3 loop reads CASSAHVGLAGANEQFF. DNA of the CDR3: TGTGCCAGCAGCGCCCACGTGGGACTAGCGGGAGCAAATGAGCAGTTCTTC.

The rearrangement links TRBV29-1 to TRBJ1-5; D might be TRBD1 (5 bases). The CDR3 sequence is 13 residues long. Germline V lookup: CDR1 SQVTM, CDR2 ANQGSEA. The V gene lost 7 bases and the J gene lost 5 bases, with 15 bases spanning the gap. CDR3 DNA sequence: TGCAGCGCCGCGACAGCTCTGGATCAGCCCCAGCATTTT. Protein sequence: CSAATALDQPQHF.

In DNA, the CDR3 is TGTGCCAGCACCTACTCGAGCTCCTACAATGAGCAGTTCTTC. Its protein product is CASTYSSSYNEQFF. The genes are TRBV6-5 and TRBJ2-1; D is undetermined. This CDR3 spans 14 amino acids. CDR1 is MNHEY and CDR2 is SVGAGI in the germline V gene. V lost 7 bases to trimming and J lost 0 bases, with 10 bases between them.

V and J are TRBV4-1 and TRBJ2-4; unclear D gene. This CDR3 has 16 amino acids. Trimming shortened V by 4 bases and J by 1 base, and 14 bases separated the two germline ends. The V gene's germline CDR1 is MGHRA and CDR2 YSYEKL. The CDR3 nucleotides read TGCGCCAGCAGCCTAAGGAGCGATGTGGCCAAAAACATTCAGTACTTC. It is translated as CASSLRSDVAKNIQYF.

V and J are TRBV6-6 and TRBJ1-1, with D hard to call. V was cut by 2 bases and J by 4 bases, with 11 bases left in between. The CDR3 spans 14 residues. Per the germline V gene, CDR1 is MNHNY and CDR2 is SVGAGI (reference sequence). In nucleotides, the CDR3 is TGTGCCAGCAGTTACGCGACGTCGGGCACTGAAGCTTTCTTT. It specifies CASSYATSGTEAFF.

The rearrangement joins TRBV6-1 to TRBJ1-1; TRBD1 matches 7 bases. The CDR3 runs 14 residues. Trimming at V came to 4 bases and at J to 8 bases, leaving 10 bases not matched to a gene. CDR1 and CDR2 from the germline V gene are MNHNS and SASEGT. The CDR3 DNA reads TGTGCCAGCAGTGTAGAACAGGGGCTGGGAGAAGCTTTCTTT. Translated: CASSVEQGLGEAFF.

The chain recombines TRBV9 with TRBJ2-2; weak D call: TRBD2 (6 bases). This CDR3 comprises 17 residues. Germline CDR1 and CDR2: SGDLS and YYNGEE. V lost 0 bases and J 3 bases, leaving 15 bases between the germline ends. The CDR3 loop is CASSVGAGRKYTGELFF. The CDR3 coding sequence is TGTGCCAGCAGCGTAGGAGCAGGGAGGAAGTACACCGGGGAGCTGTTTTTT.

The rearrangement uses TRBV18 and TRBJ1-1, with TRBD1 matching 8 bases. V lost 10 bases, J lost 3 bases, and 4 bases stayed unmatched. CDR1 KGHSH and CDR2 LQKENI come from the germline V gene. This CDR3 is 12 amino acids long. This CDR3 reads CATADRDTEAFF. The DNA of the CDR3 is TGTGCCACCGCGGACAGGGACACTGAAGCTTTCTTT.

This chain uses TRBV5-1 with TRBJ2-5, with 7 bases that match TRBD1. This CDR3 spans 14 amino acids. Germline values: CDR1 SGHRS, CDR2 YFSETQ. Trimming cost V 4 bases and J 5 bases; bases outside gene matches: 8. CDR3 protein: CASSGSPGQETQYF. The CDR3 DNA is TGCGCCAGCAGCGGATCACCGGGACAGGAGACCCAGTACTTC.

This chain links TRBV4-3 with TRBJ1-4; D is perhaps TRBD1 (6 bases). Germline loops: CDR1 LGHNA, CDR2 YSLEER. The CDR3 sequence is 16 residues long. Trimming took 1 base from V and 10 from J, leaving 19 bases between them. The CDR3 loop reads CASSQVLRGRWGKLFF. The CDR3 DNA follows: TGCGCCAGCAGCCAAGTTCTGCGGGGGCGCTGGGGAAAACTGTTTTTT.

The CDR3 DNA is TGTGCCAGCACCGCGGGGAACTACGAGCAGTACTTC. Its protein is CASTAGNYEQYF. The chain employs TRBV25-1 and TRBJ2-7; a weak D match, TRBD2 (6 bases). Germline loops: CDR1 MGHDK, CDR2 SYGVNS. CDR3 size: 12 residues. Deletions cut 7 bases from V and 3 bases from J, with 10 bases between.

The chain carries TRBV10-3 and TRBJ2-7; possible D gene TRBD2, 6 bases. CDR1 and CDR2 from the germline V gene are ENHRY and SYGVKD. The V end was cut by 5 bases, the J end by 1 base, with 12 bases between. This CDR3 has 14 residues. CDR3 DNA sequence: TGTGCCATCAGTCCCGGGACTCAATCCTACGAGCAGTACTTC. Protein sequence: CAISPGTQSYEQYF.

The V call is TRBV7-2, the J call TRBJ2-5, with 10 bases fitting TRBD2. V lost 4 bases to trimming and J lost 6 bases; unmatched junction nucleotides: 8. The CDR3 loop spans 15 amino acids. Germline CDR1 reads SGHTA; CDR2 reads FQGNSA. This CDR3 reads CASSYGTSVMKTQYF. The CDR3, as DNA: TGTGCCAGCAGCTACGGGACTAGCGTGATGAAGACCCAGTACTTC.

This rearrangement joins TRBV27 to TRBJ2-7; 8 nucleotides line up with TRBD2. Germline V CDR1 and CDR2: MNHEY, SMNVEV (reference sequence). The CDR3 runs to 15 residues. V shed 4 bases, J shed 1 base, and the junction held 6 bases outside the gene matches. CDR3 bases: TGTGCCAGCAGTTCCTCGGGACTAGGGTCCTACGAGCAGTACTTC. This gives the protein CASSSSGLGSYEQYF.

The chain joins TRBV11-2 to TRBJ1-1, with 8 nucleotides matching TRBD1. CDR1 and CDR2 from the germline V gene are SGHAT and FQNNGV. CDR3 length: 13 amino acids. The V segment lost 5 bases and the J segment 4 bases; nucleotides outside the gene matches: 3. This CDR3 is CASSITGGTEAFF. In DNA, the CDR3 is TGTGCCAGCAGCATTACAGGGGGCACTGAAGCTTTCTTT.

This chain joins TRBV25-1 and TRBJ2-7, with D possibly matching TRBD1 (6 bases). Trimming pared 2 bases from V and 2 bases from J, leaving 13 bases between. Looked up from germline, CDR1 is MGHDK and CDR2 is SYGVNS. The length of the CDR3 is 15 residues. The CDR3 coding sequence is TGTGCCAGCAGTGAACAGGGGTTATACCCCTACGAGCAGTACTTC. It yields the protein CASSEQGLYPYEQYF.

CDR3 amino acids: CAWSVQYGGAFF. The CDR3 DNA is TGTGCCTGGAGTGTACAGTACGGAGGAGCTTTCTTT. The chain couples TRBV30 to TRBJ1-1; D uncertain. This CDR3 has 12 residues. Between the trimmed V and J ends, which lost 0 bases and 10 bases, there was a span of 12 bases. Germline V gene data show CDR1 as GTSNPN and CDR2 as SVGIG (reference sequence).